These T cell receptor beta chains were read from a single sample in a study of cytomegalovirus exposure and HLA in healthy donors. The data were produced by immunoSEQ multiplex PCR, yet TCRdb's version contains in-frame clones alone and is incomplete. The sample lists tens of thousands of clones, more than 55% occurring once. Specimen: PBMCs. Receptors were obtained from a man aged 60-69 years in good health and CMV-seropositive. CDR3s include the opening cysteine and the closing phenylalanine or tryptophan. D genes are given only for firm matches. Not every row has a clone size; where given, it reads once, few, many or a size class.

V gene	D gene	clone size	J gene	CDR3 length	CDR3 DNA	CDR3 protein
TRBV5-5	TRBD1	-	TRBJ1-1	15	TGTGCCAGCAGCAGTACGCCAGGGGGGAAGACTGAAGCTTTCTTT	CASSSTPGGKTEAFF
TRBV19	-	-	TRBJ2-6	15	TGTGCCACCATTGCAGGGGCTTCTGGGGCCAACGTCCTGACTTTC	CATIAGASGANVLTF
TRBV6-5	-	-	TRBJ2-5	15	TGTGCCAGCAGTTTGGTGACTGGCCGTCAAGGGGCCCAGTACTTC	CASSLVTGRQGAQYF
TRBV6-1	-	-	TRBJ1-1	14	TGTGCCAGCAGTGAAGCGAGCGGGGTCACTGAAGCTTTCTTT	CASSEASGVTEAFF
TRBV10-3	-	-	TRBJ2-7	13	TGTGCCATCAGTGAGGACAGTGTGGGGGAGCAGTACTTC	CAISEDSVGEQYF
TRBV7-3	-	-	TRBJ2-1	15	TGTGCCAGCAGCTTAGGGCAGGGCTCCTACAATGAGCAGTTCTTC	CASSLGQGSYNEQFF
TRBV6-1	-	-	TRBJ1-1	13	TGTGCCACCTCACCTCAGATGAACACTGAAGCTTTCTTT	CATSPQMNTEAFF
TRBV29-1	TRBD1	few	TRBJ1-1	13	TGCAGCGTTGTAGACAGGGTTAACACTGAAGCTTTCTTT	CSVVDRVNTEAFF
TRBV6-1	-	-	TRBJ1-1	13	TGTGCCAGCAGTGAAGTAGGGGTTACTGAAGCTTTCTTT	CASSEVGVTEAFF
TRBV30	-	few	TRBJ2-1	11	TGTGCCTGGAGCGACTCAGCTGAGCAGTTCTTC	CAWSDSAEQFF
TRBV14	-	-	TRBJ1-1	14	TGTGCCAGCAGCCATCCGGGAGGGCACACTGAAGCTTTCTTT	CASSHPGGHTEAFF
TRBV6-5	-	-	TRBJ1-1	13	TGTGCCAGCAGTTATTCTCGCGGGACTGAAGCTTTCTTT	CASSYSRGTEAFF
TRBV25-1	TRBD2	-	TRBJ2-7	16	TGTGCCAGCAGTGAAGGGGGGGATGGCAGCGGTTACGAGCAGTACTTC	CASSEGGDGSGYEQYF
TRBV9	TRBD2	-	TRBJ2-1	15	TGTGCCAGCAGCGTGGGGACTAGCGTCTCTCATGAGCAGTTCTTC	CASSVGTSVSHEQFF
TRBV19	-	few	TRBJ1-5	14	TGTGCCAGTAGGTCCTGGGGGAGGGATCAGCCCCAGCATTTT	CASRSWGRDQPQHF
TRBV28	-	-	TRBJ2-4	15	TGTGCCAGCAGTTTGAGTAGCTGGGTTGGAAACATTCAGTACTTC	CASSLSSWVGNIQYF
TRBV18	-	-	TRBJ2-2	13	TGTGCCAGCTCGCCAGGGGAGGCCGGGGAGCTGTTTTTT	CASSPGEAGELFF